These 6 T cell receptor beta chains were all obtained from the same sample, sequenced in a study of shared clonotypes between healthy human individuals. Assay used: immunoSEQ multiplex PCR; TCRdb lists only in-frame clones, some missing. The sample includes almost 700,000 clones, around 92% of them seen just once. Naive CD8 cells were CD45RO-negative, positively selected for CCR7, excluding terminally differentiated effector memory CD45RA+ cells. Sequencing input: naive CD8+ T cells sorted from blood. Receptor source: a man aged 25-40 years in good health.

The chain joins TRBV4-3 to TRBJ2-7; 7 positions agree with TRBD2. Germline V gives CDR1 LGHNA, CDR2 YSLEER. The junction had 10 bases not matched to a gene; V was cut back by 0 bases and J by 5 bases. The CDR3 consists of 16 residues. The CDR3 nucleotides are TGCGCCAGCAGCCAAGAACGGCGGGAGACTCTCCACGAGCAGTACTTC. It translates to CASSQERRETLHEQYF.

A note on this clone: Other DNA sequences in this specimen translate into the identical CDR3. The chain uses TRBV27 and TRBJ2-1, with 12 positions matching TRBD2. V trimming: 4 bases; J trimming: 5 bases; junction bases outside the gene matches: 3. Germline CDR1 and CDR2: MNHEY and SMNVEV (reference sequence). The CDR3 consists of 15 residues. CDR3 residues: CASSSGLAGHNEQFF. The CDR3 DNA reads TGTGCCAGCAGTTCAGGACTAGCGGGACACAATGAGCAGTTCTTC.

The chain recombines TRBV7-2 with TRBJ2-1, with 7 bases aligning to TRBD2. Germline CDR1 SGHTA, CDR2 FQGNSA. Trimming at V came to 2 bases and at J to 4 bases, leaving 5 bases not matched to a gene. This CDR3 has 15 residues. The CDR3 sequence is CASSLFTSEYNEQFF. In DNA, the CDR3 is TGTGCCAGCAGCTTATTCACTAGCGAGTACAATGAGCAGTTCTTC.

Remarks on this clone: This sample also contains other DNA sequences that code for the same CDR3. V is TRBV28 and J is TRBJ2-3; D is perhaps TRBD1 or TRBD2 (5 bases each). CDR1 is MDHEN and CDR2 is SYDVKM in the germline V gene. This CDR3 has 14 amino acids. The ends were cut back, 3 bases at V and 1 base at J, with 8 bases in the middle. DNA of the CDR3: TGTGCCAGCAGTTTCCGGGGCGGCACAGATACGCAGTATTTT. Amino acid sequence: CASSFRGGTDTQYF.

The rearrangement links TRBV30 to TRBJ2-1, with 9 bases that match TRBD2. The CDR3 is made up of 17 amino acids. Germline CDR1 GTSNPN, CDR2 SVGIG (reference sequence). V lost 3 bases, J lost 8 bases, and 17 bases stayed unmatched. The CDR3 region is CAWSDRAGTSRYYEQFF. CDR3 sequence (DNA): TGTGCCTGGAGCGACCGAGCCGGGACTAGCCGGTATTATGAGCAGTTCTTC. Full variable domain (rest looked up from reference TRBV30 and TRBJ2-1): SQTIHQWPATLVQPVGSPLSLECTVEGTSNPNLYWYRQAAGRGLQLLFYSVGIGQISSEVPQNLSASRPQDRQFILSSKKLLLSDSGFYLCAWSDRAGTSRYYEQFFGPGTRLTVL.

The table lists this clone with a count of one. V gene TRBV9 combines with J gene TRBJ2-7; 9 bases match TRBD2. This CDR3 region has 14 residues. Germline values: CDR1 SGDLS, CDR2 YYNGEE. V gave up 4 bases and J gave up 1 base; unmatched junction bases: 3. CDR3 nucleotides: TGTGCCAGCAGCCCTAGCGGGGTTTCCTACGAGCAGTACTTC. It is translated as CASSPSGVSYEQYF.